Listed here is a single T cell receptor (beta chain). Its antigen is still unknown. No base-level quality is on record; no much larger clone is a single base apart. TCRbeta CDR3 regions were amplified from genomic DNA using the immunoSEQ Assay, a bias-controlled multiplex PCR. In the authors' own workflow: The number of nucleated cells in each sample was estimated by amplification of reference gene primers within the assay. To quantify the absolute abundance of each unique TCRbeta CDR3 rearrangement, sequence reads were collapsed and filtered. Productive Simpson clonality was computed per sample as the square root of Simpson's diversity index over productive rearrangements. TCRdb retrieved this table from immuneACCESS and kept in-frame rearrangements only. Not all clones are present; in checked studies, unresolved V genes account for under half, and no reason is known for the remainder. That table gives V, J and clone size, and the DNA gave D and trimming. In this sample the table shows about 93,000 clones, roughly 90% of which occur a single time. The ten largest clones represent roughly 1.5% of the sample.

Each collaborating institution followed its own protocols to collect whole blood in K2EDTA tubes. For TCRbeta analysis, collaborators shipped samples as frozen whole blood, isolated PBMCs, or DNA extracted from either of those sample types. Spanning cysteine to phenylalanine, the CDR3 consists of 15 amino acids. The read is trimmed to its CDR3 DNA, 45 bases read in frame from base 1. V lost 9 bases and J lost 6 bases, and the count of bases not matched to a germline gene is 16. From a lookup of the germline V gene, CDR1 and CDR2 are SNHLY and FYNNEI. The data stem from a study of blood T cell repertoires in COVID-19 (dated by TCRdb to the early 2020s). For context, the study as a whole: Samples covering the acute and convalescent phases of COVID-19 were provided by collaborators in the United States, Italy and Spain. The material from the prospective study consisted of cDNA or gDNA derived from T cells, B-cell-depleted T cells, or PBMCs. The dataset comprised deeply sampled blood TCRbeta repertoires from subjects exposed to, actively infected with, or recovered from COVID-19. The repertoires were made available in a free public database intended to serve as a resource for research on the immune response to SARS-CoV-2. Samples were obtained from the ongoing ImmuneRACE study (first 160 participants) and from about 1,300 subjects provided by 6 global collaborators. Nearly every sample came with metadata listing a de-identified subject ID, COVID-19 status, age in years and sex. Where available, HLA class I and class II types were taken from metadata supplied by the sample provider and were not determined by assay-based typing. Results the study describes overall, beyond this receptor: Clinical and demographic metadata were provided uncurated, with the amount varying by source and participant.

The sequence links TRBV2 to TRBJ1-2; the central 7 bases match TRBD1. The sequence came from a human donor with active COVID-19. The donor label of this sample is uncertain. The sequencing sample was made of peripheral blood. The nucleotide sequence is given as TGTGCCAGAACGGGACAGCGAAGTCTGGGGGATGGCTACACCTTC. Its translation reads: CARTGQRSLGDGYTF.